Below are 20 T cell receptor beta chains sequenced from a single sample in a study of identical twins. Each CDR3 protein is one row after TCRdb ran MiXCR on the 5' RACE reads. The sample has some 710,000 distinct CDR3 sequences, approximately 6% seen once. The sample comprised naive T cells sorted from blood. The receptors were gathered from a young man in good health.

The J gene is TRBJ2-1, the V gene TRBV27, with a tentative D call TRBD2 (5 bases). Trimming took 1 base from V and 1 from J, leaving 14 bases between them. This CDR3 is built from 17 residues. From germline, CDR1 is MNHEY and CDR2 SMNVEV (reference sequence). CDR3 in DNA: TGTGCCAGCAGTTTATGGTCCGGGGTGAAATCCTACAATGAGCAGTTCTTC. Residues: CASSLWSGVKSYNEQFF.

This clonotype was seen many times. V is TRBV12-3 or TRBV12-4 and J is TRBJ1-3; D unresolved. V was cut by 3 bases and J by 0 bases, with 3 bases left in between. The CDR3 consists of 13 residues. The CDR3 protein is CASSLSSGNTIYF. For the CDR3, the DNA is TGTGCCAGCAGTTTGAGCTCTGGAAACACCATATATTTT.

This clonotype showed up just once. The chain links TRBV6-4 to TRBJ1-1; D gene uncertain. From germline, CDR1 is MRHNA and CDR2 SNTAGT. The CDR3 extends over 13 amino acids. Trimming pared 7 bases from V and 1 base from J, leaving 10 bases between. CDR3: CASKASWNTEAFF. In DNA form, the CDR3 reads TGTGCCAGCAAGGCCTCTTGGAACACTGAAGCTTTCTTT.

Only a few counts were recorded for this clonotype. The CDR3 loop is CASSPGTSGSADEQFF. CDR3 DNA: TGTGCCAGCAGCCCCGGGACTAGCGGGAGTGCAGATGAGCAGTTCTTC. This sequence joins TRBV7-7 and TRBJ2-1; 14 nucleotides agree with TRBD2. Trimming cost V 5 bases and J 8 bases; bases outside gene matches: 8. This CDR3 is built from 16 residues. Germline V gene lookup returns CDR1 SSHAT and CDR2 FNYEAQ (reference sequence).

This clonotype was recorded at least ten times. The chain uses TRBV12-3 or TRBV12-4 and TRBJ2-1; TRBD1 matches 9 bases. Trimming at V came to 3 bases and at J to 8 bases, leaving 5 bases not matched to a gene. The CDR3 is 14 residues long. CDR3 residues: CASSFGTGWDEQFF. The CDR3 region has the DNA TGTGCCAGCAGTTTCGGGACAGGGTGGGATGAGCAGTTCTTC.

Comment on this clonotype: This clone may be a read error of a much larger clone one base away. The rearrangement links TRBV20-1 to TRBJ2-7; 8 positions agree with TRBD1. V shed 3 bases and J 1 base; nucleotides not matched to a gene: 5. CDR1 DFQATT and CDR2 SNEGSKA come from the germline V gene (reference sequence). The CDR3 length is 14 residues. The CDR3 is CSASAGGNSYEQYF. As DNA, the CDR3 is TGCAGTGCTAGTGCAGGGGGCAATTCCTACGAGCAGTACTTC.

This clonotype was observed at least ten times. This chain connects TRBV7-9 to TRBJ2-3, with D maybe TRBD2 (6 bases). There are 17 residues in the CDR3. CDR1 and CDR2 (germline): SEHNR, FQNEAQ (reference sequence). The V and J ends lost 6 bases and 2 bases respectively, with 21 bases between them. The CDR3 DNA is TGTGCCAGCAGGTACGTCGGCGGGGCTACACACACAGATACGCAGTATTTT. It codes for CASRYVGGATHTDTQYF.

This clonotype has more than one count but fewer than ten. CDR3 nucleotide sequence: TGTGCCAGCAGCGCCCGGGACTCCACCGGGGAGCTGTTTTTT. The encoded protein is CASSARDSTGELFF. The rearrangement uses TRBV2 and TRBJ2-2, with TRBD2 as a possible D gene (6 bases). The CDR3 totals 14 residues. Between the trimmed V and J ends, which lost 6 bases and 4 bases, there was a span of 12 bases. Germline values: CDR1 SNHLY, CDR2 FYNNEI.

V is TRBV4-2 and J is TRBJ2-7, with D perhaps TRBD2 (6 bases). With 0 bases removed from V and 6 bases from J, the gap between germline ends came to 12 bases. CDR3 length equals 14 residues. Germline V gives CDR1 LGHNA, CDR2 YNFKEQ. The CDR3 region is CASSQDRGGIEQYF. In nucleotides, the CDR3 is TGTGCCAGCAGCCAAGACCGAGGAGGGATCGAGCAGTACTTC.

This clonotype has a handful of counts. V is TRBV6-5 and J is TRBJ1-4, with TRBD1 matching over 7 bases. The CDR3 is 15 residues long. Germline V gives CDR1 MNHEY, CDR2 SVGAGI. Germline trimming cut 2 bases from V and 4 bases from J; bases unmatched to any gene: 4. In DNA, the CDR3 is TGTGCCAGCAGTTACGGGGACAGTCATAATGAAAAACTGTTTTTT. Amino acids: CASSYGDSHNEKLFF.

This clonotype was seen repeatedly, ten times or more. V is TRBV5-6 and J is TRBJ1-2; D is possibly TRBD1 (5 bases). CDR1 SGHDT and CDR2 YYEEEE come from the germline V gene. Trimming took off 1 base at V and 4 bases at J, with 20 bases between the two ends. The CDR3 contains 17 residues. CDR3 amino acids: CASSLRGKGAIGYGYTF. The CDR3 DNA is TGTGCCAGCAGCTTGCGAGGGAAAGGGGCTATCGGCTATGGCTACACCTTC. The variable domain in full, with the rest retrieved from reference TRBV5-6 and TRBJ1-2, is DAGVTQSPTHLIKTRGQQVTLRCSPKSGHDTVSWYQQALGQGPQFIFQYYEEEERQRGNFPDRFSGHQFPNYSSELNVNALLLGDSALYLCASSLRGKGAIGYGYTFGSGTRLTVV.

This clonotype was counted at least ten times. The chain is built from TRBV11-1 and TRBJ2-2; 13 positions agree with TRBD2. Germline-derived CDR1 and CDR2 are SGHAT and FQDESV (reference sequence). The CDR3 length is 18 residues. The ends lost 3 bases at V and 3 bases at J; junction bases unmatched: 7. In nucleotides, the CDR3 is TGTGCCAGCAGCTTGGGACTAGCGGGACTTGACTACACCGGGGAGCTGTTTTTT. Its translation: CASSLGLAGLDYTGELFF. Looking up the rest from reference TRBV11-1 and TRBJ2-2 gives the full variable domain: EAEVAQSPRYKITEKSQAVAFWCDPISGHATLYWYRQILGQGPELLVQFQDESVVDDSQLPKDRFSAERLKGVDSTLKIQPAELGDSAMYLCASSLGLAGLDYTGELFFGEGSRLTVL.

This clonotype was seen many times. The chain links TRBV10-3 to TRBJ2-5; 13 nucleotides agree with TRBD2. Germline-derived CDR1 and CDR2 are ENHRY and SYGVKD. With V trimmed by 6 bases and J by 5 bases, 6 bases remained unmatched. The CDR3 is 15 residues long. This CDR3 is CAIRDGLAGVETQYF. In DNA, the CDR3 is TGTGCCATCAGAGACGGACTAGCGGGAGTCGAGACCCAGTACTTC.

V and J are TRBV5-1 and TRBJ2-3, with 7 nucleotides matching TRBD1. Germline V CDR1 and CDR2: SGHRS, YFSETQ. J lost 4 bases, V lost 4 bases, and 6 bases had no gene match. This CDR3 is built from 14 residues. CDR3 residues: CASSQGQQADTQYF. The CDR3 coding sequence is TGCGCCAGCAGCCAGGGACAGCAAGCAGATACGCAGTATTTT. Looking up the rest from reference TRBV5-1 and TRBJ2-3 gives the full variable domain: KAGVTQTPRYLIKTRGQQVTLSCSPISGHRSVSWYQQTPGQGLQFLFEYFSETQRNKGNFPGRFSGRQFSNSRSEMNVSTLELGDSALYLCASSQGQQADTQYFGPGTRLTVL.

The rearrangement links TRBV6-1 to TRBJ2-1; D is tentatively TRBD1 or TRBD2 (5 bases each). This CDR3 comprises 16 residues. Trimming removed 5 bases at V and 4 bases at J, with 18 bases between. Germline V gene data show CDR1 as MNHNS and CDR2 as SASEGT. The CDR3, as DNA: TGTGCCAGCAGTCAGATCGGGACCACCATATACAATGAGCAGTTCTTC. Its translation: CASSQIGTTIYNEQFF.

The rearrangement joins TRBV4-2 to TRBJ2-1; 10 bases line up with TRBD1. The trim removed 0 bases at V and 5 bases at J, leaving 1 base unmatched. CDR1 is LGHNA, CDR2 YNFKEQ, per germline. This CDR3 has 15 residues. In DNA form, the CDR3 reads TGTGCCAGCAGCCAAGAGGGACAGGGGCACAATGAGCAGTTCTTC. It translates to CASSQEGQGHNEQFF.

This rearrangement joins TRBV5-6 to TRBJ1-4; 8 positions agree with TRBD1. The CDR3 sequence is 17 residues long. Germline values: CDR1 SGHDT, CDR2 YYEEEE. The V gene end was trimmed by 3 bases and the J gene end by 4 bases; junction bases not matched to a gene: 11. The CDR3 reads CASSSNIGTGFNEKLFF. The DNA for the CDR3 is TGTGCCAGCAGCTCGAATATAGGGACAGGCTTTAATGAAAAACTGTTTTTT.

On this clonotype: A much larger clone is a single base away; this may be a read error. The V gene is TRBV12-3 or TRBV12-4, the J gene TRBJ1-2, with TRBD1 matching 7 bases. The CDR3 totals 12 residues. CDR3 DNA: TGTGCCAGCAGCCCGACAGGGCGTGGCTGCACCTTC. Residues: CASSPTGRGCTF.

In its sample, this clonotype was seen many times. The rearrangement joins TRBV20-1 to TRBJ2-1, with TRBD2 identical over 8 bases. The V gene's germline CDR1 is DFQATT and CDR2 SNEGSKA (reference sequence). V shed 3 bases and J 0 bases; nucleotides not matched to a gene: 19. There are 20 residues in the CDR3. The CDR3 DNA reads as TGCAGTGCTAGTCGTGATTCAAGCGGGAGTCCATCCCGCTCCTACAATGAGCAGTTCTTC. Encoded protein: CSASRDSSGSPSRSYNEQFF.

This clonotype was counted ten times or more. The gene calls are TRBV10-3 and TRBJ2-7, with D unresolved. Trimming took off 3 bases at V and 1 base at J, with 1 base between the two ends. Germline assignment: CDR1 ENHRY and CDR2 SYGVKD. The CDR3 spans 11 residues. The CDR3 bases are TGTGCCATCAGTGATTCCTACGAGCAGTACTTC. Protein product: CAISDSYEQYF.